Listed here is a single T cell receptor (beta chain). The target of this receptor is not known. No base quality values were provided; no much bigger clone lies one nucleotide off. Ficoll-Paque density gradient centrifugation was used to isolate PBMCs. The listed sequencing device is Illumina NovaSeq 6000. TCRalpha and TCRbeta cDNA libraries were built by 5'RACE with constant-segment primers, adding sample barcodes and unique molecular identifiers. RNA was extracted from every sample with Trizol reagent. Amplification of the libraries took two PCR steps, and the second step added a second sample barcode plus Illumina TruSeq adapters. Sequencing of libraries was performed on an Illumina NovaSeq with 2 x 150 bp paired-end reads. Regarding the original processing steps: Reads were demultiplexed and collapsed into UMI-guided consensus sequences with migec v1.2.7. Using mixcr v2.1.11, UMI consensuses were aligned to TRA and TRB V and J templates and then assembled into clonotypes. A clonotype was counted as expanded or contracted only if both edgeR and NoisET called the change significant, with noise models trained on biological replicates. For edgeR calls, a false discovery rate-adjusted p below 0.01 and a log2 fold-change threshold of 1 were applied. PCA with hierarchical clustering of max-normalized trajectories of the 1000 most abundant clonotypes was used as exploratory dynamics analysis. The CD4 or CD8 phenotype of responding clones was assigned using the separately sequenced CD4+ and CD8+ repertoires. In TCRdb, the public reads were trimmed at Q25 with fastp and aligned with MiXCR, with productive beta chains retained. Rows with a matching CDR3 protein are joined into one entry that keeps the most common DNA and genes. What appears here as the V and J calls and clone size reflects TCRdb's work, not the paper's. This sample lists fewer than 350,000 distinct CDR3 sequences; around an eighth were detected once. The ten largest clones capture roughly a fifth of the sample.

This sample stems from a study of T-cell memory formation after mild COVID-19 (dated by TCRdb to about 2021). In terms of the full investigation: TCR sequence clusters from the two donors were largely donor specific. Longitudinal TCRalpha and TCRbeta repertoire sequencing tracked T-cell clones expanding and contracting after mild COVID-19 in two donors. The cohort comprised two young, previously healthy adult volunteers, one female and one male.

Findings and caveats that apply to the study as a whole: Contracting CD4+ clones were found mainly in CM and EM memory subsets, while CD8+ clones were enriched in EMRA. Only two mild cases were covered by the study, and larger cohorts that include severe cases with pre-infection samples were considered necessary. Some responding clones were found in pre-infection memory, which suggests that pre-existing cross-reactive memory T cells took part in the SARS-CoV-2 response. Balanced CD4/CD8 phenotypes were observed for clones contracting from day 15 to 85, whereas a bias towards CD4+ was observed for a second wave of clones expanding from day 15 to 37. The second-wave clones that peaked on day 37 were not confirmed to be SARS-CoV-2 specific.

The CDR3 numbers 11 residues from cysteine through phenylalanine. Just the 33-base CDR3 DNA is kept, in frame starting at base 1. CDR1 MNHEY and CDR2 SVGEGT are derived from the germline V gene. Trimmed from V: 8 bases; trimmed from J: 3 bases; junction bases lacking a gene match: 1. The sequenced sample was PBMCs or a T cell subset sorted from them (not recorded which). The V and J segments used are TRBV6-2 or TRBV6-3 and TRBJ2-7; 7 nucleotides in the junction match TRBD2. The receptor was isolated from a man between 18 and 35 years old who had mild COVID-19 (a few samples of this study predate the infection). The sample titles of this study are shuffled in the database, so cell type and time point are left out; the donor was told from shared clones. The CDR3 protein sequence reads: CASRDYYEQYF. In nucleotides, the sequence is TGTGCCAGCCGGGACTACTACGAGCAGTACTTC.